Shown below are 27 T cell receptor beta chains from a single sample sequenced in a study of vaccination effects on CD4 cells after COVID-19. For these TCRs, the target antigens are not known. Repertoires were generated with immunoSEQ multiplex PCR, while TCRdb's copy carries only in-frame clones and drops some. The sample includes 30,000 or so clones, approximately 76% of them seen just once. Antigen-specific CD4+ T cells were expanded with viral peptide pools in the ViraFEST assay before sequencing. Culturing for roughly 10 days preceded CD4+ T cell isolation. Participants each got two BNT162b2 or mRNA-1273 vaccine doses. Sequencing used CD4+ T cells from PBMCs cultured with HCoV-229E spike peptides, obtained after COVID-19 vaccination. These receptors were taken from a human donor who received a COVID-19 vaccine.

The chain carries TRBV19 and TRBJ2-5, with 8 positions matching TRBD1. Germline V gene lookup returns CDR1 LNHDA and CDR2 SQIVND (reference sequence). CDR3 length: 15 amino acids. J was trimmed by 5 bases and V by 7 bases; bases with no gene match: 12. CDR3 residues: CASNPGQGGWETQYF. The CDR3, as DNA: TGTGCCAGTAACCCAGGACAGGGTGGGTGGGAGACCCAGTACTTC.

CDR3 in amino acids: CASSFEGPLQPQHF. The CDR3 region has the DNA TGTGCCAGCAGTTTCGAGGGTCCGTTGCAGCCCCAGCATTTT. The rearrangement links TRBV27 to TRBJ1-5, with D hard to call. This CDR3 has 14 amino acids. Looked up from germline, CDR1 is MNHEY and CDR2 is SMNVEV (reference sequence). V lost 3 bases and J 7 bases, leaving 13 bases between the germline ends.

The V and J genes are TRBV7-8 and TRBJ2-7; 9 positions match TRBD2. The CDR3 spans 15 residues. Losses at the gene ends were 5 bases for V and 5 bases for J; bases not matched to a gene: 10. CDR1 SGHVS and CDR2 FQNEAQ come from the germline V gene. The DNA of the CDR3 is TGTGCCAGCAGCCTCGCCGGGACTAGCTATGACGAGCAGTACTTC. Its protein is CASSLAGTSYDEQYF.

This clone is deemed medium-sized. The gene calls are TRBV27 and TRBJ1-3; perhaps TRBD1 as D (5 bases). This CDR3 region has 12 residues. V was pared by 10 bases and J by 1 base, with 8 bases between. From germline, CDR1 is MNHEY and CDR2 SMNVEV (reference sequence). The CDR3 loop reads CATQGSGNTIYF. CDR3 in DNA: TGTGCCACCCAGGGTTCTGGAAACACCATATATTTT.

This clone was found once. The chain couples TRBV4-2 to TRBJ2-5; the D gene is possibly TRBD2 (5 bases). Germline values: CDR1 LGHNA, CDR2 YNFKEQ. Trimming took off 4 bases at V and 7 bases at J, with 10 bases between the two ends. The CDR3 runs to 12 residues. CDR3 residues: CASSRTEGTQYF. The CDR3 nucleotides read TGTGCCAGCAGCCGGACCGAGGGGACCCAGTACTTC.

The chain couples TRBV20-1 to TRBJ2-3; no reliable D call. V lost 6 bases and J 5 bases, leaving 6 bases between the germline ends. This CDR3 is built from 10 residues. The germline V gene has CDR1 DFQATT and CDR2 SNEGSKA (reference sequence). The CDR3 here is CSAPQDTQYF. CDR3 bases: TGCAGTGCCCCCCAAGATACGCAGTATTTT.

V is TRBV24-1 and J is TRBJ1-2, with no clear D. V lost 4 bases, J lost 5 bases, and 4 bases lay in between. This CDR3 region has 11 residues. Germline loops: CDR1 KGHDR, CDR2 SFDVKD. Here the CDR3 DNA reads TGTGCCACCAGTGAGGGGTATGGCTACACCTTC. This sequence encodes CATSEGYGYTF.

This sequence joins TRBV29-1 and TRBJ2-7; D gene unclear. V lost 0 bases, J lost 0 bases, and 12 bases lay in between. The CDR3 consists of 15 residues. Germline CDR1 reads SQVTM; CDR2 reads ANQGSEA. The CDR3, as DNA: TGCAGCGTTGAAGATTCGGTTGGCTACTCCTACGAGCAGTACTTC. It translates to CSVEDSVGYSYEQYF.

The chain recombines TRBV12-3 or TRBV12-4 with TRBJ1-5; D is unresolved. CDR3 length: 12 residues. Between the trimmed V and J ends, which lost 6 bases and 2 bases, there was a span of 5 bases. The CDR3 region is CASRGGNQPQHF. The DNA of the CDR3 is TGTGCCAGCAGAGGTGGCAATCAGCCCCAGCATTTT.

This chain links TRBV5-1 with TRBJ1-2; 9 nucleotides line up with TRBD1. The CDR3 is 14 residues long. Looked up from germline, CDR1 is SGHRS and CDR2 is YFSETQ. After removal of 3 bases from V and 4 bases from J, the junction contained 4 bases not matched to a gene. The CDR3 sequence is CASSYSDRGYGYTF. The CDR3 DNA reads as TGCGCCAGCAGCTATTCGGACAGGGGCTATGGCTACACCTTC.

This sequence joins TRBV19 and TRBJ2-1; 9 nucleotides align to TRBD2. The CDR3 is 18 residues long. J gave up 7 bases and V 7 bases, and 20 bases lay outside the gene matches. Germline CDR1 and CDR2: LNHDA and SQIVND (reference sequence). The CDR3 loop is CASTPGGGRAQRRNEQFF. The CDR3, as DNA: TGTGCCAGTACCCCCGGTGGCGGGAGGGCCCAACGGAGGAATGAGCAGTTCTTC. Full variable domain (rest looked up from reference TRBV19 and TRBJ2-1): DGGITQSPKYLFRKEGQNVTLSCEQNLNHDAMYWYRQDPGQGLRLIYYSQIVNDFQKGDIAEGYSVSREKKESFPLTVTSAQKNPTAFYLCASTPGGGRAQRRNEQFFGPGTRLTVL.

Details on this clone: Within the sample, other DNA sequences also encode this same CDR3. This sequence joins TRBV6-2 or TRBV6-3 and TRBJ1-1; weak D call: TRBD1 (6 bases). V lost 4 bases and J lost 4, with 13 bases in between. Germline V CDR1 and CDR2: MNHEY, SVGEGT. The CDR3 extends over 14 amino acids. CDR3 DNA sequence: TGTGCCAGCAGTTCCGGGACACTGGGCACTGAAGCTTTCTTT. This sequence encodes CASSSGTLGTEAFF.

This CDR3 reads CASSLTSSSYNEQFF. In DNA form, the CDR3 reads TGTGCCAGCAGCTTAACTTCAAGCTCCTACAATGAGCAGTTCTTC. This chain joins TRBV5-4 and TRBJ2-1; D gene uncertain. Trimming stripped 2 bases from V and 0 bases from J, with 9 bases between. This CDR3 spans 15 amino acids. Germline V lookup: CDR1 SGHNT, CDR2 YYREEE (reference sequence).

The V and J genes are TRBV11-2 and TRBJ2-5; D possibly uses TRBD1 or TRBD2 (5 bases each). Trimming left V 6 bases short and J 3 bases short, with 17 bases between. Germline assignment: CDR1 SGHAT and CDR2 FQNNGV. The CDR3 is 15 residues long. CDR3 loop: CASRSPGRRKETQYF. CDR3 nucleotide sequence: TGTGCCAGCAGATCACCGGGACGGAGGAAAGAGACCCAGTACTTC. Based on the CDR3 plus reference TRBV11-2 and TRBJ2-5, the full variable domain is EAGVAQSPRYKIIEKRQSVAFWCNPISGHATLYWYQQILGQGPKLLIQFQNNGVVDDSQLPKDRFSAERLKGVDSTLKIQPAKLEDSAVYLCASRSPGRRKETQYFGPGTRLLVL.

The rearrangement joins TRBV6-5 to TRBJ2-1; D gene unclear. From germline, CDR1 is MNHEY and CDR2 SVGAGI. The CDR3 contains 13 residues. V gave up 6 bases and J gave up 6 bases, with 12 bases separating them. CDR3 loop: CASSARHLNEQFF. In DNA form, the CDR3 reads TGTGCCAGCAGCGCTAGACACCTCAATGAGCAGTTCTTC.

As for this clone: Additional DNA sequences in this sample encode the identical CDR3. The chain recombines TRBV5-1 with TRBJ2-5, with D uncertain. In germline, CDR1 is SGHRS, CDR2 YFSETQ. Trimming shortened V by 4 bases and J by 2 bases, and 3 bases separated the two germline ends. CDR3 length: 11 amino acids. The CDR3 bases are TGCGCCAGCAGCCTACAAGAGACCCAGTACTTC. Its protein is CASSLQETQYF.

The rearrangement links TRBV18 to TRBJ1-1, with D perhaps TRBD1 (5 bases). V lost 3 bases, J lost 4 bases, and 15 bases lay in between. CDR1 KGHSH and CDR2 LQKENI come from the germline V gene. This CDR3 has 15 amino acids. CDR3 region: CASSPLSGGSTEAFF. The DNA for the CDR3 is TGTGCCAGCTCACCTCTCTCCGGGGGGAGCACTGAAGCTTTCTTT.

V is TRBV18 and J is TRBJ1-1, with TRBD1 identical over 7 bases. This CDR3 has 16 amino acids. Germline CDR1 and CDR2: KGHSH and LQKENI. V lost 6 bases and J lost 4; bases outside the gene matches: 14. The CDR3 sequence: CASSPRGATGSTEAFF. CDR3 DNA: TGTGCCAGCTCCCCCCGCGGCGCGACAGGGAGCACTGAAGCTTTCTTT.

The chain is built from TRBV4-1 and TRBJ2-3; D call uncertain. The CDR3 totals 15 residues. V was trimmed by 0 bases and J by 0 bases, leaving 7 bases between them. The V gene's germline CDR1 is MGHRA and CDR2 YSYEKL. The CDR3 nucleotides are TGCGCCAGCAGCCAAGATTCGACTAGCACAGATACGCAGTATTTT. Its translation is CASSQDSTSTDTQYF.

This clone ranks as medium-sized. The chain combines TRBV10-1 with TRBJ2-2, with unresolved D. The V gene's germline CDR1 is WNHNN and CDR2 SYGVQD (reference sequence). The CDR3 contains 13 residues. Between the trimmed V and J ends, which lost 5 bases and 7 bases, there was a span of 11 bases. The CDR3 spells CASSQQLNGELFF. CDR3 sequence (DNA): TGCGCCAGCAGTCAGCAGCTCAACGGGGAGCTGTTTTTT.

The chain couples TRBV5-4 to TRBJ2-6; 7 bases align to TRBD2. The CDR3 is 16 amino acids. CDR1 SGHNT and CDR2 YYREEE come from the germline V gene (reference sequence). Germline trimming cut 0 bases from V and 3 bases from J; bases unmatched to any gene: 3. The CDR3 DNA reads TGTGCCAGCAGCTTGGGCAGGGAGGGTGGGGCCAACGTCCTGACTTTC. Protein product: CASSLGREGGANVLTF.

The rearrangement joins TRBV3-1 (or the pseudogene TRBV3-2) to TRBJ2-3; 11 positions match TRBD1. With V trimmed by 4 bases and J by 4 bases, 4 bases remained unmatched. CDR1 is LGHDT, CDR2 YNNKEL, per germline (reference sequence). The CDR3 has 15 residues. The CDR3 DNA is TGTGCCAGCAGCCCCCGGGACAGGGGGTCAGATACGCAGTATTTT. It specifies CASSPRDRGSDTQYF.

The chain combines TRBV3-1 (or the pseudogene TRBV3-2) with TRBJ2-1; D is possibly TRBD1 (5 bases). This CDR3 is 11 amino acids long. The germline V and J ends were trimmed by 2 bases and 12 bases, with 8 bases remaining between them. The V gene's germline CDR1 is LGHDT and CDR2 YNNKEL (reference sequence). CDR3 protein: CASSQPGPQFF. The CDR3 DNA sequence: TGTGCCAGCAGCCAACCAGGGCCGCAGTTCTTC.

V and J are TRBV7-2 and TRBJ2-1, with 10 bases identical to TRBD2. The germline CDR1 and CDR2 sequences are SGHTA and FQGNSA. The CDR3 loop spans 17 amino acids. V lost 1 base and J lost 5; bases outside the gene matches: 8. The CDR3 DNA follows: TGTGCCAGCAGCTTAGGGGCTAGCGGGAGATCCAACAATGAGCAGTTCTTC. Protein sequence: CASSLGASGRSNNEQFF.

CDR3: CASSNQPGQVYGYTF. For the CDR3, the DNA is TGTGCCAGCAGCAATCAACCGGGACAGGTTTATGGCTACACCTTC. The chain is built from TRBV2 and TRBJ1-2; TRBD1 matches 8 bases. Germline V gives CDR1 SNHLY, CDR2 FYNNEI. The CDR3 is 15 residues long. Germline trimming cut 6 bases from V and 5 bases from J; bases unmatched to any gene: 11.

The J gene is TRBJ1-6, the V gene TRBV20-1; 8 nucleotides line up with TRBD1. The CDR3 is 14 amino acids. Germline-derived CDR1 and CDR2 are DFQATT and SNEGSKA (reference sequence). Trimming took 3 bases from V and 6 from J; bases not matched to a gene: 4. CDR3 nucleotide sequence: TGCAGTGCTAGTACAGGGGGAGGTAATTCACCCCTCCACTTT. It codes for CSASTGGGNSPLHF.

This clone is labeled large (0.1 to 1%). The V call is TRBV7-2, the J call TRBJ2-5, with D unresolved. This CDR3 region has 12 residues. CDR1 and CDR2 (germline): SGHTA, FQGNSA. V was shortened by 5 bases and J by 2 bases, with 6 bases between the two germline ends. The CDR3 region is CASSTYQETQYF. CDR3 nucleotide sequence: TGTGCCAGCAGCACATATCAAGAGACCCAGTACTTC.